In this sample, the clone carrying this T cell receptor beta chain turned up a few times. With 5 bases clipped from V and 12 bases from J, the junction kept 8 bases outside the gene matches. This CDR3 is 14 amino acids long. Germline V gene sequence: CDR1 MNHEY, CDR2 SMNVEV (reference sequence). This sample is drawn from a study of T cell clones after liver transplantation. Study summary: Graft-donor-reactive sequences were compared with third-party-reactive TCRbeta sequences from pre-transplant mixed lymphocyte reactions. Patients counted as tolerant after at least one year off all immunosuppression, enzymes not exceeding twice normal. Apart from three HCV-positive recipients, transplants were for non-autoimmune, non-viral reasons.

Sequencing was performed with immunoSEQ multiplex PCR; in TCRdb, only in-frame clones are kept and a portion is missing. This sample has fewer than 50,000 clones, with roughly 84% found just once. The chain joins TRBV27 to TRBJ1-6; 9 bases map to TRBD1. This TCR was recovered from a human patient who received a liver transplant. Some T cells may have originated in the graft donor. The sequenced sample was CD4+ T cells from blood, obtained 24 months after liver transplant. In nucleotides, the CDR3 is TGTGCCAGCAGTCTAACAGGGGGCCCTGTACCCCTCCACTTT. It codes for CASSLTGGPVPLHF.